The entry that follows covers one T cell receptor (beta chain) sequence. The data stem from a study of memory CD4+ T cells and cytomegalovirus serostatus. The CDR3 loop spans 14 amino acids. V gave up 0 bases and J gave up 8 bases, with 13 bases separating them. In germline, CDR1 is SGHAT, CDR2 FQNNGV. Single viable CD3+CD4+CD8-CD45RO+ cells were sorted as the memory CD4+ T cells. Serum IgG to CMV pp150, pp28, p38 and p52 defined serostatus. TCRdb keeps only in-frame clones here, not all; method: immunoSEQ multiplex PCR. Among over 60,000 clones, more than 75% were seen once, and the ten largest hold roughly 0.9%.

The sequence was collected from an adult in good health and CMV-seronegative. The sequencing input was memory CD4+ T cells from blood. The J gene is TRBJ1-2, the V gene TRBV11-2; D is possibly TRBD1 (5 bases). The CDR3 reads CASSLEVGRAGYTF. The CDR3 nucleotides are TGTGCCAGCAGCTTAGAGGTGGGACGGGCGGGCTACACCTTC.